The 32 T cell receptor beta chains presented below share a single source sample, sequenced in a study of beta chain features in type 1 diabetes (dated by TCRdb to 2016 to 2019). Overall results and qualifications from the work: Type 1 diabetes patients showed a moderate but significant shortening of TCRB CDR3 length in all four CD4+ subsets.

No cognate antigen is known for these TCRs. Library creation used the immunoSEQ multiplex PCR assay. The entire amount of isolated RNA was reverse transcribed using the High Capacity cDNA Reverse Transcription Kit, so the sequenced TCRB transcripts were expressed ones. Drawn from immuneACCESS, this table holds only the in-frame rearrangements with V and J called that TCRdb kept. Clones are partly lost; checked studies trace under half to an unresolved V gene and leave the rest unexplained. The sample profile shows more than 300,000 clones; around 9.7% of them were found once. The ten most abundant clones make up 0.9% to 1.1% of the sample. The sample taken for sequencing was central memory CD4+ T cells from blood. The receptors were gathered from a man aged 25-45 years with type 1 diabetes.

The V and J genes are TRBV29-1 and TRBJ2-7, with D unresolved. Per germline, CDR1 SQVTM and CDR2 ANQGSEA. There are 14 residues in the CDR3. Deletions cut 2 bases from V and 6 bases from J, with 17 bases between. The DNA for the CDR3 is TGCAGCGTTGAAAGCGAGTGGGTACGCTCCGAGCAGTACTTC. Translated, it gives CSVESEWVRSEQYF.

The chain has TRBV27 and TRBJ1-5; 10 nucleotides align to TRBD1. The CDR3 has 14 amino acids. From germline, CDR1 is MNHEY and CDR2 SMNVEV (reference sequence). Unmatched junction bases numbered 1, after V lost 6 bases and J lost 2 bases. Here the CDR3 reads CASRGTGGNQPQHF. The DNA for the CDR3 is TGTGCCAGCAGAGGGACAGGGGGCAATCAGCCCCAGCATTTT.

The gene calls are TRBV27 and TRBJ1-2; D unresolved. CDR1 is MNHEY and CDR2 is SMNVEV in the germline V gene (reference sequence). V lost 6 bases and J 4 bases, leaving 9 bases between the germline ends. CDR3 length: 12 amino acids. CDR3 bases: TGTGCCAGCAGGGACGGCGTCTATGGCTACACCTTC. It codes for CASRDGVYGYTF.

This clone has a handful of counts. The chain is built from TRBV6-6 and TRBJ2-1; 8 bases match TRBD2. Trimming cost V 5 bases and J 11 bases; bases outside gene matches: 14. The CDR3 spans 15 residues. The germline V gene has CDR1 MNHNY and CDR2 SVGAGI (reference sequence). CDR3 coding DNA: TGTGCCAGCAGTGACCGTGGCGGGGGGCTGCTTCAGCAGTTCTTC. Translating gives CASSDRGGGLLQQFF.

A few counts support this clone. The chain couples TRBV28 to TRBJ1-5; a possible D gene is TRBD1 (6 bases). Germline loops: CDR1 MDHEN, CDR2 SYDVKM. CDR3 length: 16 residues. The V end lost 2 bases, the J end lost 2 bases, and 13 bases lay between the germline ends. As DNA, the CDR3 is TGTGCCAGCAGTTTAATTCTGTCAGGGGGCAATCAGCCCCAGCATTTT. Translation gives CASSLILSGGNQPQHF.

This clone has a handful of counts. The chain couples TRBV28 to TRBJ2-3; D gene uncertain. The V and J ends lost 8 bases and 6 bases respectively, with 9 bases between them. The CDR3 extends over 11 amino acids. Per the germline V gene, CDR1 is MDHEN and CDR2 is SYDVKM. The CDR3 sequence is CASGRRDTQYF. For the CDR3, the DNA is TGTGCCAGCGGTAGACGGGATACGCAGTATTTT.

This clone has just a few counts. The rearrangement links TRBV29-1 to TRBJ2-7, with 8 bases aligning to TRBD1. The junction had 2 bases not matched to a gene; V was cut back by 1 base and J by 3 bases. The CDR3 covers 13 residues. The V gene's germline CDR1 is SQVTM and CDR2 ANQGSEA. The CDR3 coding sequence is TGCAGCGTTGAAGTCGACAGGGGCTACGAGCAGTACTTC. As protein: CSVEVDRGYEQYF.

DNA for the CDR3: TGCAGCGTTGAAACTAGCGGGGGAGAGACCCAGTACTTC. Its protein is CSVETSGGETQYF. The chain combines TRBV29-1 with TRBJ2-5, with 11 nucleotides matching TRBD2. J was trimmed by 4 bases and V by 2 bases; bases with no gene match: 0. Germline V lookup: CDR1 SQVTM, CDR2 ANQGSEA. This CDR3 is built from 13 residues.

CDR3 loop: CASSYQGASGETQYF. The CDR3 nucleotides are TGTGCCAGCAGCTACCAGGGGGCGAGTGGGGAGACCCAGTACTTC. The rearrangement uses TRBV5-5 and TRBJ2-5; TRBD1 matches 8 bases. The germline V gene has CDR1 SGHKS and CDR2 YYEKEE (reference sequence). The CDR3 is made up of 15 amino acids. Trimming took 3 bases from V and 5 from J; bases not matched to a gene: 9.

This clone was observed a few times. The chain couples TRBV7-2 to TRBJ1-1; 8 bases align to TRBD1. CDR1 and CDR2 from the germline V gene are SGHTA and FQGNSA. V was pared by 3 bases and J by 3 bases, with 3 bases of the junction left unmatched. The CDR3 is made up of 14 amino acids. CDR3 DNA sequence: TGTGCCAGCAGCTTCCAGGGGGCTTACACTGAAGCTTTCTTT. As protein: CASSFQGAYTEAFF.

This clone has only a few counts. J is TRBJ2-1 and V is TRBV7-9; 7 bases line up with TRBD2. Germline lookup yields CDR1 SEHNR and CDR2 FQNEAQ (reference sequence). The CDR3 loop spans 16 amino acids. The V segment lost 1 base and the J segment 7 bases; nucleotides outside the gene matches: 10. CDR3 protein: CASSLGSAGSMNEQFF. The CDR3 coding sequence is TGTGCCAGCAGCTTAGGGTCAGCGGGGTCAATGAATGAGCAGTTCTTC.

This clone showed up just a few times. The gene calls are TRBV30 and TRBJ2-2; D is unresolved. V was pared by 1 base and J by 5 bases, with 17 bases between. This CDR3 has 16 amino acids. Germline assignment: CDR1 GTSNPN and CDR2 SVGIG (reference sequence). The CDR3 sequence: CAWSATRTFQTGELFF. For the CDR3, the DNA is TGTGCCTGGAGTGCAACCCGGACCTTCCAGACCGGGGAGCTGTTTTTT.

The chain joins TRBV2 to TRBJ2-7, with 7 bases matching TRBD1. The CDR3 is 13 residues long. Germline V CDR1 and CDR2: SNHLY, FYNNEI. With V trimmed by 4 bases and J by 3 bases, 3 bases remained unmatched. This chain's CDR3 is CASSAYRGYEQYF. The DNA for the CDR3 is TGTGCCAGCAGTGCTTACAGGGGCTACGAGCAGTACTTC.

The V call is TRBV7-2, the J call TRBJ1-2; unclear D gene. V lost 6 bases, J lost 7 bases, and 12 bases lay in between. The CDR3 contains 12 residues. Germline CDR1 and CDR2: SGHTA and FQGNSA. The CDR3 protein is CASRQEGSGYTF. The DNA of the CDR3 is TGTGCCAGCAGGCAAGAGGGTTCTGGCTACACCTTC.

This clone was seen a few times. The chain recombines TRBV18 with TRBJ2-1, with 9 bases that match TRBD1. CDR1 KGHSH and CDR2 LQKENI come from the germline V gene. J gave up 7 bases and V 3 bases, and 4 bases lay outside the gene matches. The CDR3 runs to 14 residues. CDR3 nucleotides: TGTGCCAGCTCACCTACAGGGGGCTTGAATGAGCAGTTCTTC. Translation gives CASSPTGGLNEQFF.

This clone came up a few times. V usage is TRBV4-1 and J usage is TRBJ1-6, with 8 bases that match TRBD1. The CDR3 loop spans 15 amino acids. Germline V CDR1 and CDR2: MGHRA, YSYEKL. Unmatched junction bases numbered 5, after V lost 0 bases and J lost 10 bases. DNA for the CDR3: TGCGCCAGCAGCCAAGATGGGGACAGGACGTCACCCCTCCACTTT. Translating gives CASSQDGDRTSPLHF.

There are a few counts of this clone. The rearrangement uses TRBV6-1 and TRBJ2-4; 8 bases fit TRBD2. The J segment lost 0 bases and the V segment lost 2 bases, leaving 12 bases of the junction unmatched. CDR1 and CDR2 (germline): MNHNS, SASEGT. This CDR3 region has 19 residues. The CDR3 loop reads CASSELGRGDASAKNIQYF. DNA for the CDR3: TGTGCCAGCAGTGAACTTGGGCGGGGGGACGCTTCAGCCAAAAACATTCAGTACTTC.

This clone was seen more than once but under ten times. The gene calls are TRBV25-1 and TRBJ2-3; D call uncertain. Germline V gene data show CDR1 as MGHDK and CDR2 as SYGVNS. The CDR3 contains 11 residues. V lost 9 bases and J 6 bases, leaving 10 bases between the germline ends. CDR3 nucleotide sequence: TGTGCCAGTCGAGAGTCGGATACGCAGTATTTT. Protein sequence: CASRESDTQYF.

In its sample, this clone was seen a few times. The V gene is TRBV23-1, the J gene TRBJ1-5, with a weak D call TRBD1 (5 bases). TRBV23-1 is an ORF; its function is uncertain. The V and J ends lost 2 bases and 5 bases respectively, with 16 bases between them. The CDR3 contains 16 residues. CDR3 coding DNA: TGCGCCAGCAGTCAACCTCAGGGAGGATCGGATCAGCCCCAGCATTTT. This gives the protein CASSQPQGGSDQPQHF.

The chain recombines TRBV7-2 with TRBJ1-5; D is uncertain. Trimming removed 1 base at V and 0 bases at J, with 10 bases between. The CDR3 is 16 amino acids. Germline CDR1 and CDR2: SGHTA and FQGNSA. The DNA for the CDR3 is TGTGCCAGCAGCTTAGTTCCTCCATATAGCAATCAGCCCCAGCATTTT. This gives the protein CASSLVPPYSNQPQHF.

This chain connects TRBV6-6 to TRBJ1-2; no clear D gene. The germline V and J ends were trimmed by 7 bases and 7 bases, with 16 bases remaining between them. The CDR3 spans 13 residues. Per germline, CDR1 MNHNY and CDR2 SVGAGI (reference sequence). The CDR3 region has the DNA TGTGCCAGCAAGCCCAGCCTACAGTTTGGCTACACCTTC. This encodes CASKPSLQFGYTF.

The rearrangement links TRBV7-8 to TRBJ2-1, with 7 bases that match TRBD1. The CDR3 consists of 13 residues. Trimming removed 5 bases from V and 6 bases from J; junction bases left unmatched: 4. CDR1 SGHVS and CDR2 FQNEAQ come from the germline V gene. The CDR3 loop is CASSRRDSNEQFF. As DNA, the CDR3 is TGTGCCAGCAGCCGCCGGGACAGCAATGAGCAGTTCTTC.

This clone showed up just a few times. The rearrangement uses TRBV25-1 and TRBJ1-5; 7 nucleotides line up with TRBD1. The length of the CDR3 is 14 residues. Germline CDR1 is MGHDK and CDR2 is SYGVNS. V shed 1 base and J 7 bases; nucleotides not matched to a gene: 4. The chain's CDR3 is CASSESGGLQPQHF. CDR3 sequence (DNA): TGTGCCAGCAGTGAATCAGGGGGGCTCCAGCCCCAGCATTTT. The whole variable domain, remainder taken from reference TRBV25-1 and TRBJ1-5, is EADIYQTPRYLVIGTGKKITLECSQTMGHDKMYWYQQDPGMELHLIHYSYGVNSTEKGDLSSESTVSRIRTEHFPLTLESARPSHTSQYLCASSESGGLQPQHFGDGTRLSIL.

A few counts support this clone. The V and J genes are TRBV28 and TRBJ2-5; maybe TRBD1 (6 bases). V dropped 8 bases and J dropped 4 bases, with 14 bases sitting between them. The CDR3 runs to 13 residues. Germline assignment: CDR1 MDHEN and CDR2 SYDVKM. CDR3 loop: CASHPRTAETQYF. In DNA form, the CDR3 reads TGTGCCAGCCACCCCCGGACAGCAGAGACCCAGTACTTC.

This chain links TRBV6-6 with TRBJ1-2, with D uncertain. The CDR3 is 13 amino acids. CDR1 is MNHNY, CDR2 SVGAGI, per germline (reference sequence). V was clipped by 5 bases and J by 4 bases, with 11 bases between them. This CDR3 is CASSVADRYGYTF. As DNA, the CDR3 is TGTGCCAGCAGTGTGGCCGACCGCTATGGCTACACCTTC.

This clone occurred many times. The chain has TRBV9 and TRBJ2-1; TRBD1 or TRBD2 may be the D gene (5 bases each). Deletions cut 0 bases from V and 8 bases from J, with 12 bases between. CDR1 and CDR2 from the germline V gene are SGDLS and YYNGEE. There are 14 residues in the CDR3. The CDR3 is CASSVVGGADEQFF. The CDR3 region has the DNA TGTGCCAGCAGCGTAGTTGGGGGAGCGGATGAGCAGTTCTTC.

V is TRBV6-6 and J is TRBJ2-3; possible D gene TRBD2, 6 bases. The CDR3 extends over 13 amino acids. The V and J ends lost 5 bases and 4 bases respectively, with 10 bases between them. Germline loops: CDR1 MNHNY, CDR2 SVGAGI (reference sequence). The CDR3: CASSLTGADTQYF. Here the CDR3 DNA reads TGTGCCAGCAGTCTCACGGGGGCAGATACGCAGTATTTT.

The sample holds a few counts of this clone. The genes are TRBV15 and TRBJ2-2; a possible D gene is TRBD2 (6 bases). V was cut by 0 bases and J by 6 bases, with 11 bases left in between. The germline gives CDR1 LNHNV, CDR2 YYDKDF (reference sequence). The CDR3 loop spans 15 amino acids. CDR3 coding DNA: TGTGCCACCAGCAGAGAAAGACTAGGTGCCGGGGAGCTGTTTTTT. Encoded protein: CATSRERLGAGELFF.

This clone was observed a handful of times. The gene calls are TRBV7-2 and TRBJ2-3; TRBD2 might be the D (7 bases). CDR3 length equals 14 residues. The V and J ends lost 8 bases and 3 bases respectively, with 15 bases between them. Germline CDR1 is SGHTA and CDR2 is FQGNSA. CDR3 loop: CASERGGGTDTQYF. CDR3 nucleotides: TGTGCCAGCGAAAGGGGGGGCGGGACAGATACGCAGTATTTT. The complete variable domain, with remaining parts taken from reference TRBV7-2 and TRBJ2-3, reads GAGVSQSPSNKVTEKGKDVELRCDPISGHTALYWYRQSLGQGLEFLIYFQGNSAPDKSGLPSDRFSAERTGGSVSTLTIQRTQQEDSAVYLCASERGGGTDTQYFGPGTRLTVL.

This clone was recorded at least ten times. The rearrangement uses TRBV19 and TRBJ1-6; D remains unclear. The CDR3 spans 13 residues. V was cut by 7 bases and J by 9 bases, with 13 bases left in between. Germline loops: CDR1 LNHDA, CDR2 SQIVND (reference sequence). CDR3: CASKTVEGSPLHF. The CDR3 DNA reads as TGTGCCAGTAAGACCGTAGAAGGTTCACCCCTCCACTTT.

This clone turned up a few times. The chain couples TRBV9 to TRBJ1-3; tentative D call: TRBD1 (5 bases). The V and J ends lost 4 bases and 2 bases respectively, with 10 bases between them. CDR1 is SGDLS, CDR2 YYNGEE, per germline. The CDR3 sequence is 14 residues long. CDR3 sequence reads: CASSPGEAGNTIYF. In DNA form, the CDR3 reads TGTGCCAGCAGCCCGGGGGAGGCTGGAAACACCATATATTTT. Full variable domain (rest looked up from reference TRBV9 and TRBJ1-3): DSGVTQTPKHLITATGQRVTLRCSPRSGDLSVYWYQQSLDQGLQFLIQYYNGEERAKGNILERFSAQQFPDLHSELNLSSLELGDSALYFCASSPGEAGNTIYFGEGSWLTVV.

This clone showed up just a few times. V usage is TRBV6-5 and J usage is TRBJ1-1, with no clear D. Per germline, CDR1 MNHEY and CDR2 SVGAGI. The CDR3 is 15 residues long. Deletions cut 5 bases from V and 5 bases from J, with 18 bases between. CDR3: CASSPPRTLGTEAFF. The CDR3, as DNA: TGTGCCAGCAGTCCACCTCGGACCCTGGGTACTGAAGCTTTCTTT.